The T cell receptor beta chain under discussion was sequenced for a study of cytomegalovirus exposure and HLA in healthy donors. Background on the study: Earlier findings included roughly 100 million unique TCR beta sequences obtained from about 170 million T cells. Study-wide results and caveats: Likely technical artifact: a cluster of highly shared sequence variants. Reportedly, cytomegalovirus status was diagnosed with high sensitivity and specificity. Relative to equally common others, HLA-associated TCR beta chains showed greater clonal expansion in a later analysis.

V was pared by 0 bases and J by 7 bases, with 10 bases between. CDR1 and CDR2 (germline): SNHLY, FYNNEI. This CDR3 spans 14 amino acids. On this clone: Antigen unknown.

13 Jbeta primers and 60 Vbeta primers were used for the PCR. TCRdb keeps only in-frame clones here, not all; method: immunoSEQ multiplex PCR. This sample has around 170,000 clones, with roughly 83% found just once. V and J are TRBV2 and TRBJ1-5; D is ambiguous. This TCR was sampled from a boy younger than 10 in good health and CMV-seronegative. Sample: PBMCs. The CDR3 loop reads CASSEARGRQPQHF. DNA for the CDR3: TGTGCCAGCAGTGAAGCCCGGGGAAGACAGCCCCAGCATTTT. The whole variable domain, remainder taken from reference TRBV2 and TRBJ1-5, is EPEVTQTPSHQVTQMGQEVILRCVPISNHLYFYWYRQILGQKVEFLVSFYNNEISEKSEIFDDQFSVERPDGSNFTLKIRSTKLEDSAMYFCASSEARGRQPQHFGDGTRLSIL.